Listed below are T cell receptor beta chains from one sample, sequenced in a study of blood T cell repertoires in COVID-19. Here immunoSEQ multiplex PCR was the method, and the copy in TCRdb shows in-frame clones only, minus some. The data contain approximately 39,000 clones, roughly 94% of them singletons. The sample comprised peripheral blood. These TCRs come from a human donor with active COVID-19. The donor label of this sample is uncertain. Both conserved end residues are part of each CDR3. A D gene is named only where the DNA matches it firmly. Where a row states a size, it is once, few, many or the class of an expanded clone; other rows omit it.

abundance,d_gene,v_gene,j_gene,CDR3nt,CDR3aa
NA,NA,TRBV3-1/TRBV3-2,TRBJ1-4,TGTGCCAGCAGCCCACGCGGGGGTAGGGAAAAACTGTTTTTT,CASSPRGGREKLFF
NA,NA,TRBV19,TRBJ1-3,TGTGCCAGTAGTATACCCGGGAACTCTGGAAACACCATATATTTT,CASSIPGNSGNTIYF
NA,NA,TRBV18,TRBJ2-3,TGTGCCAGCTCATCACCGGGCGCAGATACGCAGTATTTT,CASSSPGADTQYF
once,NA,TRBV5-6,TRBJ2-2,TGTGCCAGCAGTGTGACCGGGACCACAGGGCGGGAGCTGTTTTTT,CASSVTGTTGRELFF
NA,TRBD1,TRBV28,TRBJ1-2,TGTGCCAGCAGTTTACCTACAGGGGGCGGCTATGGCTACACCTTC,CASSLPTGGGYGYTF
NA,NA,TRBV9,TRBJ1-1,TGTGCCAGCAGCGTAAAAGGGGACACTGAAGCTTTCTTT,CASSVKGDTEAFF
NA,NA,TRBV28,TRBJ2-5,TGTGCCAGCAGTTTATTGCAGGCACAAGAGACCCAGTACTTC,CASSLLQAQETQYF
NA,NA,TRBV5-1,TRBJ2-3,TGCGCCAGCAGCTTGGGTCTGGGACACACACCGGATACGCAGTATTTT,CASSLGLGHTPDTQYF
NA,TRBD1,TRBV20-1,TRBJ1-2,TGCAGCATTCAGGGGGGAGGCTACACCTTC,CSIQGGGYTF
NA,TRBD1,TRBV7-8,TRBJ1-4,TGTGCCAGCAGCTTAGTTGGGACAGGAAATGAAAAACTGTTTTTT,CASSLVGTGNEKLFF
NA,NA,TRBV2,TRBJ1-3,TGTGCCAGCAGACTCGACAGGAGCCGCTCTGGAAACACCATATATTTT,CASRLDRSRSGNTIYF
NA,NA,TRBV20-1,TRBJ2-3,TGCAGTGCTAGTACAGGGTCAGATACGCAGTATTTT,CSASTGSDTQYF
NA,TRBD2,TRBV3-1/TRBV3-2,TRBJ2-3,TGTGCCAGCAATAGGGCGGGAGGTTTAGGAGATACGCAGTATTTT,CASNRAGGLGDTQYF
NA,TRBD2,TRBV18,TRBJ2-7,TGTGCGACGACGGGGGGGCCCCCCTACGAGCAGTACTTC,CATTGGPPYEQYF
NA,NA,TRBV6-5,TRBJ1-5,TGTGCCAGCAGAATGGGGACTCAGCAGCCCCAGCATTTT,CASRMGTQQPQHF
NA,NA,TRBV20-1,TRBJ1-1,TGCAGTGCTAGTATCAAAGGCGGAGCTTTCTTT,CSASIKGGAFF
NA,TRBD2,TRBV4-3,TRBJ2-1,TGCGCCAGCAGCCAAGCCCTAGTCGCGGGAGGGTACAATGAGCAGTTCTTC,CASSQALVAGGYNEQFF
NA,NA,TRBV5-1,TRBJ2-2,TGCGCCACGGGTCGGAACACCGGGGAGCTGTTTTTT,CATGRNTGELFF
NA,NA,TRBV5-1,TRBJ1-4,TGCGCCAGCAGCCAGACACCGGGGTATAATGAAAAACTGTTTTTT,CASSQTPGYNEKLFF
NA,NA,TRBV10-3,TRBJ2-5,TGTGCCATCAGTAACTCGGGGGAAGGGGAGACCCAGTACTTC,CAISNSGEGETQYF
NA,TRBD1,TRBV5-6,TRBJ1-6,TGTGCCAGCAGCTTGGCCGGGACAGAGGGCCTCCACTTT,CASSLAGTEGLHF
once,NA,TRBV21-1,TRBJ1-1,TGTGCCAGCAGCAAAGGCGAGAACACTGAAGCTTTCTTT,CASSKGENTEAFF
NA,NA,TRBV21-1,TRBJ1-2,TGTGCCAGCAGAAGGGGGACAGGGAAAGGTGGCTACACCTTC,CASRRGTGKGGYTF
NA,TRBD2,TRBV5-5,TRBJ2-4,TGTGCCAGCAGCGCTTATGGGGGGGACATTCAGTACTTC,CASSAYGGDIQYF
NA,NA,TRBV29-1,TRBJ2-1,TGCAGCGTTAGACAGTACAATGAGCAGTTCTTC,CSVRQYNEQFF
once,TRBD2,TRBV7-9,TRBJ2-1,TGTGCCAGCAGCCTCAAGTTTCAGTATAGCGGGAGTACCTACAATGAGCAGTTCTTC,CASSLKFQYSGSTYNEQFF
NA,NA,TRBV28,TRBJ2-5,TGTGCCAGCAGTTTGGGTAGCTTGGGTGAGGAGACCCAGTACTTC,CASSLGSLGEETQYF
NA,TRBD2,TRBV19,TRBJ2-4,TGTGCCAGTAGAAGGGGACTAGCGGGGTCACCCGCGACCAAAAACATTCAGTACTTC,CASRRGLAGSPATKNIQYF
NA,NA,TRBV11-2,TRBJ2-7,TGTGCCAGCAGCTCTAGGGGAAGCCACTACGAGCAGTACTTC,CASSSRGSHYEQYF
NA,NA,TRBV6-5,TRBJ1-1,TGTGCCAGCACCAGGGTTTGGGCTGAAGCTTTCTTT,CASTRVWAEAFF
NA,NA,TRBV28,TRBJ2-1,TGTGCCAGCAGTTTCCCGGGACTCGACTACAATGAGCAGTTCTTC,CASSFPGLDYNEQFF
NA,NA,TRBV5-1,TRBJ2-7,TGCGCCAGCAGCTTGGCGCATAGCTACGAGCAGTACTTC,CASSLAHSYEQYF
few,NA,TRBV10-1,TRBJ2-7,TGCGCCAGCAGTGAGTCGGGCTTTTTCTACGAGCAGTACTTC,CASSESGFFYEQYF
NA,TRBD1,TRBV5-1,TRBJ2-7,TGCGCCAGCAGCTTGGCCCCACCGGGACAGGGGGCCGGCGAGCAGTACTTC,CASSLAPPGQGAGEQYF
once,TRBD2,TRBV14,TRBJ2-3,TGTGCCAGCAGCCAAGTCCCAGCGGGGGGGTCAGATACGCAGTATTTT,CASSQVPAGGSDTQYF
NA,NA,TRBV6-6,TRBJ2-7,TGTGCCAGCAGGGGGGAGGGGGGAATTTACGAGCAGTACTTC,CASRGEGGIYEQYF
NA,TRBD1,TRBV4-1,TRBJ1-2,TGCGCCAGCAGCCAAGCGCCGGGACAGGGTTTAGATGGCTACACCTTC,CASSQAPGQGLDGYTF
NA,TRBD2,TRBV9,TRBJ2-4,TGTGCCAGCAGCGACCCCTCTGCCGGGAGCGGGAGTTTGTTCGTTGCCAAAAACATTCAGTACTTC,CASSDPSAGSGSLFVAKNIQYF
NA,TRBD2,TRBV7-6,TRBJ2-1,TGTGCCAGCAGCTCCCCCAGTAGAACTAGCGGGAGGAGCTACAATGAGCAGTTCTTC,CASSSPSRTSGRSYNEQFF
NA,NA,TRBV7-2,TRBJ1-6,TGTGCCAGCAGCTTAGAGCCGGGGACAATGCATTCACCCCTCCACTTT,CASSLEPGTMHSPLHF
NA,TRBD1,TRBV2,TRBJ2-1,TGTGCCAGCAGGGGGACAGGAGGGAATGAGCAGTTCTTC,CASRGTGGNEQFF
few,NA,TRBV25-1,TRBJ1-4,TGTGCCAGCAGTGGTGAGGGTTATGAAAAACTGTTTTTT,CASSGEGYEKLFF